This T cell receptor (beta chain) was recorded in a study of Graves' ophthalmopathy and Graves' hyperthyroidism. Symptoms, serum thyroxine and TRAb, thyroid ultrasound, and orbital computed tomography formed the diagnostic basis. Amplifying from RNA transcripts, the study obtained TCR beta CDR3 regions. In the first round, RT-PCR was carried out with HTBI primers, and a multiplex PCR formed the second round. MiXCR, run by TCRdb on the multiplex PCR reads, gives a single entry per CDR3 protein. The data contain 650,000 to 800,000 distinct CDR3 sequences, over 40% of them singletons. The CDR3 extends over 14 amino acids. Looked up from germline, CDR1 is SQVTM and CDR2 is ANQGSEA. Trimming removed 5 bases from V and 0 bases from J, with 11 bases in between.

The receptor comes from an adult man with Graves' ophthalmopathy. The sample comprised peripheral blood. The rearrangement joins TRBV29-1 to TRBJ1-3, with D perhaps TRBD1 (5 bases). CDR3 residues: CSVSHGTSGNTIYF. The CDR3 DNA is TGCAGCGTTTCGCACGGGACCTCTGGAAACACCATATATTTT.